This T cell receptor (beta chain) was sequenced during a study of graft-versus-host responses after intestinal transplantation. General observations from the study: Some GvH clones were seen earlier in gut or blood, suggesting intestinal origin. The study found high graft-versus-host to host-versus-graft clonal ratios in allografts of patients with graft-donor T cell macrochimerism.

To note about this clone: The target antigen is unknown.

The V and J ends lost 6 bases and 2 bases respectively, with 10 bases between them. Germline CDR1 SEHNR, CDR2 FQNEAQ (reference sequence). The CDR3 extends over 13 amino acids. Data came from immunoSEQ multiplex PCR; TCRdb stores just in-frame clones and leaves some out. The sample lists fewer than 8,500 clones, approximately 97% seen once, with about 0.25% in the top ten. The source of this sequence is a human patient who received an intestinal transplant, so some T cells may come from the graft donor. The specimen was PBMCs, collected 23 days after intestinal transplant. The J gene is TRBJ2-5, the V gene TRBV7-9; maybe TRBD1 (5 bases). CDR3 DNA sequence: TGTGCCAGCAGACCCGACAGACAAGAGACCCAGTACTTC. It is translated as CASRPDRQETQYF.